The entry that follows covers one T cell receptor beta chain sequence. What this receptor recognizes is not known. No much larger clonotype is one base removed from it; base qualities were not supplied. The sample belongs to a study of blood T cells in healthy people across ages (dated by TCRdb to the mid-2010s). Looking at the study overall: In model experiments, template switching captured roughly one uniquely barcoded TCR beta cDNA molecule for every two T cells. To track age-related changes in TCR beta repertoire diversity, the study relied on deep sequencing normalized with unique cDNA molecular identifiers. The donors were split into four age groups: young (average about 16 years), middle-aged (around 37), aged (around 67) and long-lived (under 90). To avoid experimental bias, donors of different ages were randomly spread across the sequencing lanes. For two donors (one aged 18 to 29 and one aged 80 or older), the study analyzed two additional independent replicas of 1 million unique cDNA reads from the same blood draw. Results and caveats for the whole study, not just this receptor: The percentage of naive T cells measured by flow cytometry correlated strongly with observed TCR beta diversity. Observed TCR beta diversity per million T cells fell roughly linearly with age, and a significant reduction was already apparent by age around 39. The long-lived group showed more naive CD4+ T cells, fewer expanded clones and increased TCR diversity than the aged group, suggesting age selection. Estimates of total diversity based on one million sequenced T cells were considered lower bounds and underestimates. Because the CMV infection status of the donors was unknown, age-related changes in expanded clonotypes may potentially have been confounded. Conclusive comparison of naive and antigen-experienced compartments was prevented by the profiling of bulk unsorted PBMCs.

The donors were some 36 Caucasian individuals from Russia, aged roughly 6 to 100 years, who were systemically healthy. About 10 milliliters of peripheral blood were drawn from each donor into EDTA-treated Vacutainer tubes. Ficoll-Paque density-gradient centrifugation was used to isolate PBMCs, with at least 6 million per sample. Total RNA was extracted from PBMCs with Trizol reagent, with at least 6 micrograms obtained per sample. For every donor, flow cytometry on a PBMC aliquot measured the percentage of naive CD45RAhigh/CD27high T cells. The CDR3 covers 13 residues, taking in both the cysteine and the phenylalanine. Only CDR3 DNA remains: 39 bases, in frame from the first base. Deletion took 7 bases off V and 0 bases off J, with a span of 8 bases between the germline ends. CDR1 is given as MNHEY and CDR2 as SMNVEV, both from the germline V gene (reference sequence). Libraries were built with 5' RACE. Sequencing was performed on an Illumina HiSeq 2500. The second PCR ran for about 6 to 12 cycles and used a J-beta primer mix along with a sample-barcoded 5' primer. Each TCR beta cDNA molecule received a unique molecular identifier from a template-switch 5' adaptor carrying 12 random nucleotides. At least 2.5 million CDR3-containing paired-end reads were obtained from each sample. First-strand cDNA synthesis was performed from all RNA using the Mint cDNA synthesis kit, with priming by a TRBC-specific oligonucleotide. Following uracil-DNA glycosylase treatment, all cDNA underwent a first 18-cycle PCR with the universal primers M1SS and BC2_uni_R. The authors' pipeline ran thus. Each sample was normalized by randomly selecting 1 million high-quality reads, each carrying a distinct molecular identifier. Instead of being binned into consensus sequences, reads with shared molecular identifiers were discarded. MiTCR, set to a Q25 quality threshold and the strictest error-elimination algorithm, was used for CDR3 identification, clonotype clustering and error correction. Lower-bound total TCR beta diversity was estimated with a nonparametric unseen species model using Euler transformation. The raw public reads went through TCRdb reprocessing: fastp at Q25, MiXCR clone calling, in-frame beta chains kept. Identical CDR3 proteins give one entry, which carries the most common genes and DNA. The V and J calls come from TCRdb's annotation, not from the publication. The sample yields fewer than 900,000 distinct CDR3 sequences; 35% to 45% were counted once. The top ten clones comprise less than 25% of the sample.

The rearrangement combines TRBV27 with TRBJ2-3, with the identity of the D gene unclear. This clonotype was obtained from a woman between 55 and 75 years old in good health. Sequencing was done on a sample of blood. In nucleotide form, the sequence is TGTGCCAGCAAACCAACTAGCACAGATACGCAGTATTTT. This translates into CASKPTSTDTQYF.